The table lists the clone carrying this TCR beta chain with a count of one. The antigen is undetermined. The data originate from a study of early stage breast cancer tumors. As for the study in general: Most invasive tumors, twelve of 16, were ER+/PR+/HER2-. Among roughly twelve ER+/PR+/HER2- tumors, eight were ductal, four lobular. Samples were sequenced at about 9.7-fold average coverage.

TCRdb keeps only in-frame clones here, not all; method: immunoSEQ multiplex PCR. This sample has some 70,000 clones, with 79% found just once. CDR1 is SGDLS and CDR2 is YYNGEE in the germline V gene. There are 13 residues in the CDR3. Trimming stripped 0 bases from V and 9 bases from J, with 12 bases between. General study points: Functional markers like CD4, CD8 and FOXP3 were missed in bulk sequencing.

V is TRBV9 and J is TRBJ2-5; D perhaps matches TRBD1 (5 bases). This sequence was found in a person aged 55 to 70 with breast cancer. Source material: blood. CDR3 protein: CASSVAGSAAQYF. The CDR3 DNA sequence: TGTGCCAGCAGCGTAGCAGGGTCTGCGGCCCAGTACTTC.